These 9 T cell receptor beta chains share one sample of origin, sequenced in a study of blood T cell repertoires in COVID-19. Libraries were prepared by immunoSEQ multiplex PCR; TCRdb keeps only in-frame clonotypes and omits some of them. The sample has 110,000 or so clones; 81% are singletons. Material: peripheral blood. The receptors shown here come from a man in his fifties or sixties with acute or convalescent COVID-19.

The chain recombines TRBV28 with TRBJ1-4, with 7 bases matching TRBD1. The ends lost 5 bases at V and 3 bases at J; junction bases unmatched: 9. CDR3 length equals 16 residues. The germline CDR1 and CDR2 sequences are MDHEN and SYDVKM. CDR3 sequence: CASSSHTGQSNEKLFF. In DNA form, the CDR3 reads TGTGCCAGCAGTAGTCATACGGGACAGTCTAATGAAAAACTGTTTTTT.

This clone appeared a few times. The rearrangement uses TRBV6-6 and TRBJ2-1; D is undetermined. The germline V gene encodes CDR1 MNHNY and CDR2 SVGAGI (reference sequence). This CDR3 contains 12 residues. Trimming took off 5 bases at V and 4 bases at J, with 6 bases between the two ends. CDR3 sequence (DNA): TGTGCCAGCAGTCGACCTTACAATGAGCAGTTCTTC. It specifies CASSRPYNEQFF.

The V call is TRBV9, the J call TRBJ2-7; 9 bases match TRBD2. The CDR3 loop spans 15 amino acids. V lost 2 bases and J lost 4; bases outside the gene matches: 7. Germline V gene data show CDR1 as SGDLS and CDR2 as YYNGEE. The CDR3 protein is CASSVGASGVYEQYF. The CDR3 DNA follows: TGTGCCAGCAGCGTGGGTGCTAGCGGGGTGTACGAGCAGTACTTC.

V is TRBV5-1 and J is TRBJ2-7, with 11 positions matching TRBD1. The germline V gene has CDR1 SGHRS and CDR2 YFSETQ. This CDR3 is built from 16 residues. J was trimmed by 0 bases and V by 4 bases; bases with no gene match: 6. For the CDR3, the DNA is TGCGCCAGCAGCCCCCGGACAGGGGGCATCTCCTACGAGCAGTACTTC. It translates to CASSPRTGGISYEQYF.

The V call is TRBV5-1, the J call TRBJ2-5; D is ambiguous. The CDR3 sequence is 13 residues long. Trimming took 2 bases from V and 0 from J, leaving 5 bases between them. Per germline, CDR1 SGHRS and CDR2 YFSETQ. The CDR3 DNA follows: TGCGCCAGCAGCTTAGGAGACCAAGAGACCCAGTACTTC. Translating it yields CASSLGDQETQYF.

This chain links TRBV2 with TRBJ1-2; TRBD1 might be the D (6 bases). This CDR3 contains 13 residues. The ends were cut back, 6 bases at V and 1 base at J, with 9 bases in the middle. The germline CDR1 and CDR2 sequences are SNHLY and FYNNEI. This CDR3 reads CASSPDSNYGYTF. Here the CDR3 DNA reads TGTGCCAGCAGCCCGGACAGTAACTATGGCTACACCTTC.

The chain joins TRBV5-1 to TRBJ2-1; 12 bases align to TRBD2. J was trimmed by 8 bases and V by 9 bases; bases with no gene match: 9. Germline lookup yields CDR1 SGHRS and CDR2 YFSETQ. The CDR3 consists of 14 residues. The CDR3 spells CATRRLAGDHEQFF. As DNA, the CDR3 is TGCGCCACACGAAGACTAGCGGGGGATCATGAGCAGTTCTTC.

The chain recombines TRBV12-5 with TRBJ1-2; D not resolved. V gave up 1 base and J gave up 8 bases, with 8 bases separating them. Germline V gene lookup returns CDR1 LGHNT and CDR2 FRNRAP. This CDR3 spans 12 amino acids. The CDR3 reads CASGLDVGGYTF. In nucleotides, the CDR3 is TGTGCTAGTGGTTTGGACGTCGGGGGCTACACCTTC.

The chain combines TRBV9 with TRBJ2-1, with TRBD1 as a possible D gene (6 bases). The CDR3 is 16 residues long. The germline V and J ends were trimmed by 0 bases and 0 bases, with 10 bases remaining between them. Germline V gives CDR1 SGDLS, CDR2 YYNGEE. CDR3 region: CASSVGWTVSYNEQFF. In nucleotides, the CDR3 is TGTGCCAGCAGCGTAGGTTGGACAGTCTCCTACAATGAGCAGTTCTTC. Full variable domain (outside the CDR3, taken from reference TRBV9 and TRBJ2-1): DSGVTQTPKHLITATGQRVTLRCSPRSGDLSVYWYQQSLDQGLQFLIQYYNGEERAKGNILERFSAQQFPDLHSELNLSSLELGDSALYFCASSVGWTVSYNEQFFGPGTRLTVL.